This entry concerns a single TCR beta chain. The V gene's germline CDR1 is MNHEY and CDR2 SVGAGI. Trimming pared 7 bases from V and 2 bases from J, leaving 18 bases between. This CDR3 region has 15 residues. This sample was taken from a study of blood T cell repertoires in COVID-19. Study context: The cDNA or gDNA used as material had been derived from T cells, B-cell-depleted T cells, or PBMCs.

Sequencing used immunoSEQ multiplex PCR; TCRdb keeps in-frame clones, though not all of them. Among approximately 75,000 clones listed, approximately 92% were seen once. Sequenced: peripheral blood. The chain combines TRBV6-5 with TRBJ2-7, with a weak D call TRBD1 (6 bases). The source is a human donor in a cohort sampled during active COVID-19. CDR3 DNA sequence: TGTGCCAGCATAGGGTCGCCGACAGGTGCCTACGAGCAGTACTTC. Translation: CASIGSPTGAYEQYF.